These 8 T cell receptor beta chains share one sample of origin, sequenced in a study of CD8 T cells in ankylosing spondylitis. Regarding the study as a whole: In ankylosing spondylitis blood, a motif of seven to nine highly homologous TCR beta variants appeared characteristic.

Their specific antigens are unknown. One entry per CDR3 protein results from TCRdb running MiXCR on the 5' RACE reads. The sample includes some 700,000 distinct CDR3 sequences, roughly 19% of them seen just once. The sample consisted of blood, either unsorted or a sorted T cell fraction (not recorded which). These receptors were taken from a male donor with ankylosing spondylitis.

This chain joins TRBV9 and TRBJ2-1; perhaps TRBD1 as D (5 bases). The CDR3 is 16 residues long. Per germline, CDR1 SGDLS and CDR2 YYNGEE. Trimming took 2 bases from V and 6 from J, leaving 18 bases between them. CDR3 sequence reads: CASSVYRTPPPNEQFF. CDR3 DNA: TGTGCCAGCAGCGTTTACAGGACACCCCCCCCCAATGAGCAGTTCTTC.

The rearrangement links TRBV5-1 to TRBJ1-2; TRBD1 aligns across 8 bases. The germline CDR1 and CDR2 sequences are SGHRS and YFSETQ. Trimming took 3 bases from V and 6 from J; bases not matched to a gene: 13. This CDR3 has 16 amino acids. The CDR3: CASSSEQGGTSDGYTF. The DNA of the CDR3 is TGCGCCAGCAGCTCGGAACAGGGGGGGACATCAGATGGCTACACCTTC.

This clonotype was seen a handful of times. The rearrangement links TRBV29-1 to TRBJ2-7; TRBD2 matches 10 bases. Germline V lookup: CDR1 SQVTM, CDR2 ANQGSEA. The V and J ends lost 4 bases and 6 bases, in that order; junction bases with no gene match: 6. There are 13 residues in the CDR3. The CDR3: CSVVLAGFPEQYF. CDR3 DNA sequence: TGCAGCGTTGTACTAGCGGGATTTCCCGAGCAGTACTTC.

The J gene is TRBJ1-5, the V gene TRBV6-2 or TRBV6-3, with no clear D. Germline assignment: CDR1 MNHEY and CDR2 SVGEGT. This CDR3 region has 15 residues. With 4 bases removed from V and 6 bases from J, the gap between germline ends came to 16 bases. This CDR3 reads CASSSWVVSPQPQHF. The CDR3, as DNA: TGTGCCAGCAGTTCCTGGGTTGTGTCTCCTCAGCCCCAGCATTTT.

This clonotype was recorded only once. The chain links TRBV10-1 to TRBJ1-1, with TRBD1 matching 7 bases. V lost 5 bases to trimming and J lost 5 bases; unmatched junction nucleotides: 17. This CDR3 comprises 17 residues. The germline V gene has CDR1 WNHNN and CDR2 SYGVQD (reference sequence). In DNA, the CDR3 is TGCGCCAGCAGTTTGAAAGCCCGGACAGGTGGGGGGACTGAAGCTTTCTTT. Its protein is CASSLKARTGGGTEAFF.

This clonotype appeared many times. J is TRBJ1-2 and V is TRBV28, with 7 bases matching TRBD1. Germline assignment: CDR1 MDHEN and CDR2 SYDVKM. CDR3 size: 16 residues. V shed 1 base and J 4 bases; nucleotides not matched to a gene: 9. The CDR3 region is CASSLSALGQFYGYTF. CDR3 in DNA: TGTGCCAGCAGTTTATCTGCCCTGGGACAGTTCTATGGCTACACCTTC.

The CDR3 DNA is TGCAGTGCAATTCGGGGCGGACTCCCAATGAACACTGAAGCTTTCTTT. Encoded protein: CSAIRGGLPMNTEAFF. This sequence joins TRBV20-1 and TRBJ1-1; possibly TRBD1 for D (5 bases). Trimming took 6 bases from V and 0 from J, leaving 20 bases between them. Germline CDR1 is DFQATT and CDR2 is SNEGSKA (reference sequence). This CDR3 spans 16 amino acids.

This clonotype was observed a few times. The gene calls are TRBV6-5 and TRBJ1-3; D might be TRBD1 (5 bases). The V end was cut by 2 bases, the J end by 7 bases, with 27 bases between. The CDR3 runs 19 residues. Germline V CDR1 and CDR2: MNHEY, SVGAGI. The CDR3 reads CASSYGGYLQPRPGNTIYF. DNA for the CDR3: TGTGCCAGCAGTTACGGGGGGTATCTGCAGCCCCGTCCGGGGAACACCATATATTTT.